This is a list of T cell receptor beta chains from one sample in a study of tumor-infiltrating lymphocytes in primary liver carcinoma. Using its own MiXCR run on the multiplex PCR reads, TCRdb lists one record per CDR3 protein. The repertoire holds 150,000 to 200,000 distinct CDR3 sequences, almost 65% seen once, with roughly 7% in the top ten. What was sequenced was peripheral blood. The source of these receptors is a woman between 55 and 75 years old with primary liver carcinoma and hepatitis B virus infection. The conserved cysteine and the conserved F or W are not part of the CDR3 here. Each record gives: V gene, CDR3 length, CDR3 protein.

v_call: TRBV12-5; cdr3_length: 14; cdr3_aa: ASGTPAAMAIDTQY
v_call: TRBV4-1; cdr3_length: 14; cdr3_aa: ASSKPQGLGTDTQY
v_call: TRBV5-4; cdr3_length: 12; cdr3_aa: ASSLTQGTDTQY
v_call: TRBV11-2; cdr3_length: 14; cdr3_aa: ASSLLSLQDTGELF
v_call: TRBV11-3; cdr3_length: 14; cdr3_aa: ASSLDGGYGANVLT
v_call: TRBV11-2; cdr3_length: 11; cdr3_aa: ASSFIMSDTQY
v_call: TRBV5-1; cdr3_length: 13; cdr3_aa: ASSLATDRGYGYT
v_call: TRBV6-5; cdr3_length: 13; cdr3_aa: ASNSGQGSNQPQH
v_call: TRBV2; cdr3_length: 13; cdr3_aa: ASSKQGISSYEQY
v_call: TRBV6-5; cdr3_length: 11; cdr3_aa: ASQRGGTNEQF
v_call: TRBV11-2; cdr3_length: 13; cdr3_aa: ASSLGSGSPSGQF
v_call: TRBV28; cdr3_length: 13; cdr3_aa: ASSLMGGGSNEQS
v_call: TRBV6-1; cdr3_length: 11; cdr3_aa: ASSPRPSGELF
v_call: TRBV6-5; cdr3_length: 14; cdr3_aa: ASSYSSGMTWNTIY
v_call: TRBV14; cdr3_length: 14; cdr3_aa: ASSPRSRTRPYGQY
v_call: TRBV20-1; cdr3_length: 12; cdr3_aa: SAHPRTGRHGYT
v_call: TRBV5-4; cdr3_length: 14; cdr3_aa: ASSLQGGGRGNTIY
v_call: TRBV5-1; cdr3_length: 12; cdr3_aa: ASSLSTLWTEAF
v_call: TRBV11-2; cdr3_length: 11; cdr3_aa: ASSLDRQAESF
v_call: TRBV12-3/TRBV12-4; cdr3_length: 11; cdr3_aa: ASLLSHTDMQY
v_call: TRBV11-2; cdr3_length: 13; cdr3_aa: ASRRSPSSYNEKF
v_call: TRBV5-4; cdr3_length: 15; cdr3_aa: ASSGGLAGLRANVLT
v_call: TRBV11-2; cdr3_length: 18; cdr3_aa: ASSPHQYGHLRLWGYEAF
v_call: TRBV11-2; cdr3_length: 12; cdr3_aa: ASSLEVLTGELF
v_call: TRBV6-6; cdr3_length: 14; cdr3_aa: VSSLPLAAANYGYT
v_call: TRBV6-5; cdr3_length: 14; cdr3_aa: ASSPKRGLAEGEQY
v_call: TRBV28; cdr3_length: 14; cdr3_aa: ASSIIDSPDRETQY
v_call: TRBV5-1; cdr3_length: 13; cdr3_aa: ASSQGAGGATGAF
v_call: TRBV29-1; cdr3_length: 9; cdr3_aa: RAGQGHGYT
v_call: TRBV5-8; cdr3_length: 11; cdr3_aa: ASNWRGYTEAF
v_call: TRBV11-2; cdr3_length: 11; cdr3_aa: ASSLGSDYERY
v_call: TRBV11-2; cdr3_length: 11; cdr3_aa: ASSLETFGEQY
v_call: TRBV6-1; cdr3_length: 9; cdr3_aa: ASSNSAGQY
v_call: TRBV11-2; cdr3_length: 13; cdr3_aa: TSSLRTGNNYGYT
v_call: TRBV28; cdr3_length: 13; cdr3_aa: ASRGTSGYAYEQY
v_call: TRBV18; cdr3_length: 13; cdr3_aa: ASSPRVVNTGELF
v_call: TRBV29-1; cdr3_length: 13; cdr3_aa: SIPPSGGRADTQY
v_call: TRBV10-3; cdr3_length: 12; cdr3_aa: AIRKQGAGETQY
v_call: TRBV11-2; cdr3_length: 14; cdr3_aa: ASSSLGLEVLYEQY
v_call: TRBV11-2; cdr3_length: 14; cdr3_aa: TSSLEAQVMNTEAF
v_call: TRBV28; cdr3_length: 13; cdr3_aa: ANSGTGTGQNIQY
v_call: TRBV5-1; cdr3_length: 12; cdr3_aa: ANSTGSGTGELF
v_call: TRBV7-8; cdr3_length: 13; cdr3_aa: ASSALSHSTDTQY